This paragraph reports one TCR beta chain. The CDR3 runs to 16 residues. Germline loops: CDR1 LNHDA, CDR2 SQIVND (reference sequence). The trim removed 6 bases at V and 1 base at J, leaving 5 bases unmatched. This specimen comes from a study of cytomegalovirus exposure and HLA in healthy donors. This PCR relied on a set of 60 Vbeta primers and 13 Jbeta primers. Libraries were prepared by immunoSEQ multiplex PCR; TCRdb keeps only in-frame clonotypes and omits some of them. The sample records about 240,000 clones, 70% to 90% being singletons. This receptor was taken from a woman aged 60 to 75 in good health and CMV-seropositive. The chain carries TRBV19 and TRBJ2-1; 11 nucleotides align to TRBD2. Sequenced input: PBMCs. The CDR3 nucleotides are TGTGCCAGTAGCTCGACTAGCGGGGTATCCTACAATGAGCAGTTCTTC. Protein sequence: CASSSTSGVSYNEQFF.